This T cell receptor (beta chain) was identified in a study of blood T cell repertoires in COVID-19. Turning to the study itself: PBMCs, B-cell-depleted T cells, or T cells provided the cDNA or gDNA that made up the material.

This clone was seen a handful of times. The CDR3 sequence is 14 residues long. V lost 3 bases and J lost 0, with 8 bases in between. Germline CDR1 is LNHDA and CDR2 is SQIVND (reference sequence). Original processing methods: Estimation of nucleated cell counts relied on the amplification of reference gene primers. Repertoires were generated with immunoSEQ multiplex PCR, while TCRdb's copy carries only in-frame clones and drops some. That table furnishes V, J and clone size, whereas the DNA furnished D and trimming. The sample lists 150,000 to 190,000 clones; over 70% were seen once. The sequencing input was peripheral blood. This clonotype was sampled from a man between 60 and 75 years old with acute or convalescent COVID-19. The chain uses TRBV19 and TRBJ1-1, with D uncertain. CDR3 in DNA: TGTGCCAGTAGTATTGTAGCCATGAACACTGAAGCTTTCTTT. This sequence encodes CASSIVAMNTEAFF. Variable domain in full (rest from reference TRBV19 and TRBJ1-1): DGGITQSPKYLFRKEGQNVTLSCEQNLNHDAMYWYRQDPGQGLRLIYYSQIVNDFQKGDIAEGYSVSREKKESFPLTVTSAQKNPTAFYLCASSIVAMNTEAFFGQGTRLTVV.